A single sample is the source of the 9 T cell receptor beta chains below, sequenced in a study of diagnostic markers for celiac disease. TCRdb reprocessed the reads; each CDR3 protein has one entry and no DNA is given. Its table lists about 1,300 distinct CDR3 sequences. Sequenced material: either unsorted cells or a sorted T cell fraction (not recorded which). These receptor sequences come from a human donor. This table probably holds off-target reads from a library built for another chain.

The V call is TRBV5-1, the J call TRBJ1-5. Germline V gene data show CDR1 as SGHRS and CDR2 as YFSETQ. CDR3 length: 15 amino acids. CDR3 sequence: CASSLGVGGNQPQHF.

This rearrangement joins TRBV7-9 to TRBJ1-2. CDR3 length: 13 amino acids. In germline, CDR1 is SEHNR, CDR2 FQNEAQ (reference sequence). The CDR3 loop is CASSFGWGRGYTF.

According to its frequency, this clonotype is large. This chain uses TRBV4-2 with TRBJ2-7; TCRdb reports TRBD1, a call that lacks DNA to check it against. The CDR3 is 17 amino acids. Germline values: CDR1 LGHNA, CDR2 YNFKEQ. The CDR3 sequence is CASSQVPTGRRPYEQYF.

Measured by frequency, this clonotype is large. CDR3 sequence: CASSFSSGTEKDGYTF. The chain links TRBV5-1 to TRBJ1-2; there is no DNA to check the TCRdb D call of TRBD1. The CDR3 has 16 residues. The germline V gene encodes CDR1 SGHRS and CDR2 YFSETQ.

V usage is TRBV18 and J usage is TRBJ2-1; the D call of TRBD1 rests on TCRdb alone, since no DNA is present to check it. Germline-derived CDR1 and CDR2 are KGHSH and LQKENI. This CDR3 comprises 16 residues. Here the CDR3 reads CASSLGASPSYNEQFF.

Its frequency marks this clonotype as large. The rearrangement uses TRBV20-1 and TRBJ2-1. There are 15 residues in the CDR3. Germline CDR1 is DFQATT and CDR2 is SNEGSKA (reference sequence). CDR3 sequence: CSAMVGTPTYNEQFF.

The chain links TRBV20-1 to TRBJ2-7; there is no DNA to check the TCRdb D call of TRBD1. The germline gives CDR1 DFQATT, CDR2 SNEGSKA (reference sequence). This CDR3 has 16 amino acids. CDR3 region: CSARKTGGDWSYEQYF.

Its frequency marks this clonotype as large. The rearrangement joins TRBV4-2 to TRBJ2-7. The CDR3 has 15 amino acids. Looked up from germline, CDR1 is LGHNA and CDR2 is YNFKEQ. Here the CDR3 reads CASSSIGVTNYEQYF.

The chain couples TRBV7-9 to TRBJ1-3. CDR1 and CDR2 from the germline V gene are SEHNR and FQNEAQ (reference sequence). The CDR3 has 15 residues. CDR3 sequence reads: CASSLNRVFGNTIYF.